The source of this T cell receptor (beta chain) is a study of blood T cell repertoires in COVID-19. Assay: immunoSEQ multiplex PCR; the TCRdb copy retains only in-frame clones and omits some. Of roughly 320,000 clones in the sample, about 90% were seen once. The CDR3 length is 14 residues. V lost 5 bases and J 0 bases, leaving 10 bases between the germline ends. The specimen sequenced was peripheral blood. The gene calls are TRBV6-7 and TRBJ2-5, with D unclear. Being an ORF, TRBV6-7 has a function that is uncertain. The receptor was isolated from a woman aged 45-59 years with COVID-19, enrolled during active disease. The CDR3 region is CASSTQRDQETQYF. DNA for the CDR3: TGTGCCAGCAGTACGCAACGGGACCAAGAGACCCAGTACTTC.